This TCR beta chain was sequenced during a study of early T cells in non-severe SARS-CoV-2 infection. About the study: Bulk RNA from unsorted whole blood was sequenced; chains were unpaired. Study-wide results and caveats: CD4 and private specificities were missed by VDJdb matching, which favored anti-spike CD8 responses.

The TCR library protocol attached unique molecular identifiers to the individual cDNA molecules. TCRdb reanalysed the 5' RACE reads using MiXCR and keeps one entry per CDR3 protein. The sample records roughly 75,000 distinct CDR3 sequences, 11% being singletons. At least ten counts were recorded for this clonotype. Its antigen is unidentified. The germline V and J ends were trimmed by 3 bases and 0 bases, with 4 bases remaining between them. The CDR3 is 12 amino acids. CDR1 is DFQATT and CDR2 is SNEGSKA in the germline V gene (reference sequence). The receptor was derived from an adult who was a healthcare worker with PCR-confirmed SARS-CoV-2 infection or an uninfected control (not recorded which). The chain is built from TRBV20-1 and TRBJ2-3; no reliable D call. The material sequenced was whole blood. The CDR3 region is CSARGSTDTQYF. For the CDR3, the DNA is TGCAGTGCTAGGGGGAGCACAGATACGCAGTATTTT.